This TCR beta chain stems from a study of cytomegalovirus exposure and HLA in healthy donors. The CDR3 has 15 amino acids. V lost 2 bases to trimming and J lost 5 bases; unmatched junction nucleotides: 6. Germline CDR1 is MGHRA and CDR2 is YSYEKL. Notes on this clone: Its target is unknown.

PCR used 60 Vbeta primers and 13 Jbeta primers. Some clones are missing from TCRdb's copy, which holds only in-frame ones; the method was immunoSEQ multiplex PCR. The data hold about 92,000 clones, with around 85% observed a single time. General study findings and limits: As a later analysis showed, several of the most significant clusters appeared to be linked to common viral pathogens. The study listed 150 to 200 cytomegalovirus-associated TCR beta chains.

This chain joins TRBV4-1 and TRBJ2-7; the match to TRBD2 covers 10 bases. Input material: PBMCs. The receptor was derived from a girl aged 2 to 10 in good health and CMV-seropositive. This chain's CDR3 is CASSQLLAGVNEQYF. DNA of the CDR3: TGCGCCAGCAGCCAACTCCTAGCGGGAGTAAACGAGCAGTACTTC.